A single sample is the source of the 10 T cell receptor beta chains below, sequenced in a study of neurological immune-mediated disorders. Sample time point: longitudinal time-point 3. From the 5' RACE reads, TCRdb called clonotypes with MiXCR, one entry per CDR3 protein. Among about 53,000 distinct CDR3 sequences listed, roughly 8% were seen once. The specimen sequenced was PBMCs. Every receptor here comes from a middle-aged woman in good health.

This clonotype has ten or more counts. The rearrangement uses TRBV29-1 and TRBJ1-2; D is unresolved. Germline CDR1 and CDR2: SQVTM and ANQGSEA. V lost 4 bases, J lost 2 bases, and 8 bases lay in between. CDR3 length: 12 amino acids. CDR3 residues: CSVGGLNYGYTF. CDR3 nucleotides: TGCAGCGTTGGAGGCTTGAACTATGGCTACACCTTC.

This clonotype was detected ten times or more. CDR3 amino acids: CSAWTSGPNEQFF. The CDR3 nucleotides read TGCAGTGCCTGGACTAGCGGCCCCAATGAGCAGTTCTTC. The V and J genes are TRBV20-1 and TRBJ2-1, with 10 bases aligning to TRBD2. Trimming took 6 bases from V and 6 from J; bases not matched to a gene: 5. Germline-derived CDR1 and CDR2 are DFQATT and SNEGSKA (reference sequence). The CDR3 is 13 amino acids.

In this sample, this clonotype turned up many times. This chain links TRBV5-1 with TRBJ2-1, with D tentatively TRBD2 (6 bases). CDR1 is SGHRS and CDR2 is YFSETQ in the germline V gene. This CDR3 spans 15 amino acids. V was clipped by 1 base and J by 5 bases, with 13 bases between them. CDR3 amino acids: CASSLTPGDHNEQFF. CDR3 bases: TGCGCCAGCAGCTTGACTCCGGGAGATCACAATGAGCAGTTCTTC.

This clonotype was counted at least ten times. The V and J genes are TRBV20-1 and TRBJ2-3; TRBD2 matches 7 bases. The V gene end was trimmed by 6 bases and the J gene end by 2 bases; junction bases not matched to a gene: 11. Looked up from germline, CDR1 is DFQATT and CDR2 is SNEGSKA (reference sequence). The CDR3 extends over 15 amino acids. CDR3 sequence: CSAPALRGNTDTQYF. The CDR3 DNA reads as TGCAGTGCCCCTGCCTTGCGGGGGAACACAGATACGCAGTATTTT.

This clonotype was counted at least ten times. The rearrangement links TRBV18 to TRBJ2-3; 9 bases align to TRBD1. The germline V gene has CDR1 KGHSH and CDR2 LQKENI. The CDR3 is 16 amino acids. Trimming at V came to 3 bases and at J to 4 bases, leaving 8 bases not matched to a gene. The CDR3 loop reads CASSPLQGARADTQYF. The DNA for the CDR3 is TGTGCCAGCTCACCGTTACAGGGGGCTAGGGCAGATACGCAGTATTTT.

This clonotype was recorded many times. The CDR3 DNA reads TGTGCCAGCAGCACGGGACAGACCACCGGGGAGCTGTTTTTT. Residues: CASSTGQTTGELFF. V and J are TRBV6-2 or TRBV6-3 and TRBJ2-2; 7 bases fit TRBD1. The germline V gene has CDR1 MNHEY and CDR2 SVGEGT. CDR3 length equals 14 residues. With V trimmed by 6 bases and J by 4 bases, 5 bases remained unmatched.

The sample holds many counts of this clonotype. The V gene is TRBV10-2, the J gene TRBJ1-2; TRBD1 matches 7 bases. CDR1 is WSHSY, CDR2 SAAADI, per germline. The ends lost 6 bases at V and 4 bases at J; junction bases unmatched: 17. The CDR3 spans 17 residues. Here the CDR3 reads CASRGPTGRPEVYGYTF. CDR3 in DNA: TGCGCCAGCAGGGGGCCGACAGGGAGGCCTGAGGTCTATGGCTACACCTTC.

A note on this clonotype: A much larger clone differs from this one at a single base, so this may be a read error. The rearrangement links TRBV29-1 to TRBJ2-2; the D call may be TRBD1 or TRBD2 (5 bases each). V gave up 1 base and J gave up 4 bases, with 13 bases separating them. Germline-derived CDR1 and CDR2 are SQVTM and ANQGSEA. This CDR3 is 15 amino acids long. CDR3 region: CSVEAEGRTTGELFF. The DNA of the CDR3 is TGCAGCGTTGAAGCAGAGGGACGAACCACCGGGGAGCTGTTTTTT.

This clonotype showed up many times. The chain combines TRBV12-3 or TRBV12-4 with TRBJ1-3; no reliable D call. The CDR3 sequence is 15 residues long. V was shortened by 4 bases and J by 4 bases, with 14 bases between the two germline ends. This chain's CDR3 is CASSSPLKVGNTIYF. DNA of the CDR3: TGTGCCAGCAGTTCACCCTTAAAAGTGGGAAACACCATATATTTT.

In its sample, this clonotype was seen many times. The chain has TRBV2 and TRBJ1-1, with 7 bases that match TRBD1. Germline CDR1 and CDR2: SNHLY and FYNNEI. This CDR3 is 14 amino acids long. V dropped 5 bases and J dropped 4; count of bases not matched to a gene: 7. CDR3 in amino acids: CASSSQGQSTEAFF. DNA of the CDR3: TGTGCCAGCAGTAGTCAGGGACAGAGCACTGAAGCTTTCTTT.